This T cell receptor beta chain was obtained from a study of post-analysis software for immune sequencing data (dated by TCRdb to about 2015). A note on the overall study: Relapsing-remitting, secondary progressive and progressive-relapsing multiple sclerosis were recorded as disease courses, and subtype annotation was lacking for some patients. The multiple sclerosis patient repertoires were compared with around ten previously published healthy control repertoires from donors aged roughly 6 to 25 years. A subset of samples was prepared in parallel using single-end sample barcoding, then pooled and co-amplified after Illumina adapter ligation. What the study reported, not specific to this receptor: The multiple sclerosis patient group was slightly younger than the control group. Normalized Chao1 diversity was significantly lower in multiple sclerosis patients than controls, suggesting substantial peripheral T-cell clonal expansion. Patients showed significantly higher frequencies than controls for about 5 TRBV segments, among them TRBV5-6, TRBV5-1 and TRBV20-1. Strong co-clustering of samples prepared in the same batch was shown by direct clustering with F measure, prompting a batch-effect correction.

According to the germline V gene (reference sequence), CDR1 reads SEHNR and CDR2 reads FQNEAQ. The CDR3 runs 15 amino acids, cysteine and phenylalanine included. Just the 45-base CDR3 DNA is kept, in frame starting at base 1. V drops 4 bases and J drops 6 bases, leaving 18 bases in between. A remark on this clonotype: Its antigen remains unidentified. Base qualities are not provided; no much larger clone lies one nucleotide away.

To demonstrate the VDJtools post-analysis software, TCR beta repertoires were profiled from the peripheral blood of more than ten young patients with multiple sclerosis. The multiple sclerosis patients were children and adolescents ranging in age from roughly 6 to 16 years. Library preparation employed PCR. For sequencing, an Illumina HiSeq 2500 was employed. To reduce PCR and sequencing biases, unique molecular identifiers were built into the TCR beta cDNA libraries. Per 1 to 10 million input T cells, around 500,000 cDNA molecules were obtained, such that each molecule approximated one T cell. Patient libraries were prepared and sequenced with the same protocol used for the earlier healthy control dataset. Within a given batch, samples were prepared together, multiplexed and sequenced on the same HiSeq lane. The paper's data handling went like this. Raw barcoded reads were processed with MIGEC, and single-read molecular identifier groups were discarded before consensus assembly and CDR3 extraction. Clonotype tables were post-analysed with VDJtools, normalizing diversity by down-sampling all datasets to the smallest sample size. Repertoire overlap clustering matched CDR3 amino acid but not nucleotide sequences to correct batch-related cross-sample contamination. TCRdb reworked the public reads: Q25 trimming with fastp, MiXCR clone assembly, productive beta chains retained. Every distinct CDR3 protein forms one entry, paired with its most common genes and DNA. Clone size and V and J calls follow TCRdb, not the original study. For this sample the table gives roughly 540,000 distinct CDR3 sequences, of which roughly 34% were detected only once. 4.5% to 7.5% of the sample rests with the top ten.

The receptor chain draws on TRBV7-9 and TRBJ1-2; TRBD1 is a weak D gene call, 5 bases matching. This TCR was recovered from a girl aged 2 to 17 with multiple sclerosis. The source material was blood. In nucleotides, the sequence is TGTGCCAGCAGCTCCCCCGGCGGTGGGGGACATGGCTACACCTTC. Its product reads: CASSSPGGGGHGYTF.